The subject of this entry is one T cell receptor beta chain. Blood sampling was done at baseline, cycle 4 day 1, and cycle 7 day 1. These data originate in a study of OX40 agonist ivuxolimab in advanced cancers. Generated by immunoSEQ multiplex PCR, the TCRdb table keeps only in-frame clones and is missing some. The sample has tens of thousands of clones; around nine tenths are singletons. This material consisted of CD4+ or CD8+ T cells sorted from blood, taken in a trial of the OX40 agonist ivuxolimab. This clonotype originated in an adult with an advanced solid tumor such as melanoma, head and neck, liver or kidney cancer.

The CDR3 DNA sequence: TGTGCCAGCTCACCACCCGGGAGCCGACAGCCCCAGCATTTT. Amino acids: CASSPPGSRQPQHF. The chain joins TRBV18 to TRBJ1-5; D remains unclear. Germline CDR1 and CDR2: KGHSH and LQKENI. The V end was cut by 0 bases, the J end by 7 bases, with 10 bases between. The CDR3 sequence is 14 residues long.